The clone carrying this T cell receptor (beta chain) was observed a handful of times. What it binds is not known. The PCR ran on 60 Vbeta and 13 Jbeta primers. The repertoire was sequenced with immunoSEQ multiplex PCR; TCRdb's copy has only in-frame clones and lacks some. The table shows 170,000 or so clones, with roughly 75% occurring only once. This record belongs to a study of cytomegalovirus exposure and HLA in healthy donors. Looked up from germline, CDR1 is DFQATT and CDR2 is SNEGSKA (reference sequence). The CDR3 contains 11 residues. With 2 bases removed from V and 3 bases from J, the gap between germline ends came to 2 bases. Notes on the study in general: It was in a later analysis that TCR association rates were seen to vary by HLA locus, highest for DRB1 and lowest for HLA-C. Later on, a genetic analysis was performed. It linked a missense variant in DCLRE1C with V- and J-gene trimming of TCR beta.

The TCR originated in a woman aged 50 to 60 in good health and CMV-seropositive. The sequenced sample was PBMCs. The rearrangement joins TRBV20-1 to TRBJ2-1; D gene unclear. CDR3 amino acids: CSARRYNEQFF. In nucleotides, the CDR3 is TGCAGTGCTAGACGCTACAATGAGCAGTTCTTC.